Listed below are T cell receptor beta chains from one sample, sequenced in a study of chemoradiotherapy in HPV16-positive cancers. Only in-frame clones appear in the TCRdb table, and some are missing; sequencing was by immunoSEQ multiplex PCR. The data contain more than 15,000 clones, roughly 79% of them singletons. The specimen was collected from a patient who underwent chemoradiotherapy. These receptors all come from a human donor with HPV-associated anogenital cancer. The CDR3 runs from the conserved cysteine through the conserved F or W. The D gene is left open where the match is weak. Not all rows give a size; the values are once, few, many and, for expanded clones, a class.

V: TRBV12-5; J: TRBJ2-1; size: .; D: .; DNA: TGTGCTAGTGGTACGGGGGCGCGTGAGCAGTTCTTC; CDR3: CASGTGAREQFF
V: TRBV18; J: TRBJ1-5; size: .; D: .; DNA: TGTGCCAGCTCCCGAGTGGCAGCCTCTAATCAGCCCCAGCATTTT; CDR3: CASSRVAASNQPQHF
V: TRBV29-1; J: TRBJ1-1; size: .; D: .; DNA: TGCAGCGTTGATGGCTGGGCGGCCCAGGGCACTGAAGCTTTCTTT; CDR3: CSVDGWAAQGTEAFF
V: TRBV14; J: TRBJ2-3; size: once; D: TRBD2; DNA: TGTGCCAGCAGCCAATCTAGCGGGGGGGCCGCAGATACGCAGTATTTT; CDR3: CASSQSSGGAADTQYF
V: TRBV2; J: TRBJ2-3; size: .; D: .; DNA: TGTGCCAGCAGTCAATCTAGCACAGATACGCAGTATTTT; CDR3: CASSQSSTDTQYF
V: TRBV7-2; J: TRBJ1-1; size: .; D: TRBD1; DNA: TGTGCCAGCAGCTTACAGGGACAGGAGAACACTGAAGCTTTCTTT; CDR3: CASSLQGQENTEAFF
V: TRBV6-6; J: TRBJ1-3; size: .; D: .; DNA: TGTGCCAGCAGTTCCGTTCAGGAGGGCACCATATATTTT; CDR3: CASSSVQEGTIYF
V: TRBV21-1; J: TRBJ1-1; size: .; D: .; DNA: TGTGCCAGCAGCAAAGGAAGAGGCGGAACGGACACTGAAGCTTTCTTT; CDR3: CASSKGRGGTDTEAFF
V: TRBV4-3; J: TRBJ1-2; size: .; D: .; DNA: TGCGCCAGCAGCCAAGTCCCTCGGGGGGGTGGCTACACCTTC; CDR3: CASSQVPRGGGYTF
V: TRBV29-1; J: TRBJ2-3; size: .; D: .; DNA: TGCAGCGTTGAAACCGAAACCCTGCCTGGAGATACGCAGTATTTT; CDR3: CSVETETLPGDTQYF
V: TRBV19; J: TRBJ1-4; size: few; D: .; DNA: TGTGCCAGTAGTTCAGCCGGGACAACAACTAATGAAAAACTGTTTTTT; CDR3: CASSSAGTTTNEKLFF
V: TRBV5-6; J: TRBJ1-2; size: large; D: .; DNA: TGTGCCAGCAGCTTGCCCAGGGTGGGCTACACCTTC; CDR3: CASSLPRVGYTF
V: TRBV7-9; J: TRBJ2-2; size: few; D: TRBD1; DNA: TGTGCCAGCAGCTCGAACCCCTACGGGACAGGGAACACCGGGGAGCTGTTTTTT; CDR3: CASSSNPYGTGNTGELFF
V: TRBV9; J: TRBJ2-7; size: .; D: TRBD1; DNA: TGTGCCAGCAGCGCCGGACAGGGTTCCTCCTACGAGCAGTACTTC; CDR3: CASSAGQGSSYEQYF
V: TRBV28; J: TRBJ1-5; size: .; D: .; DNA: TGTGCCAGCAGTCCGGACGGGGGTCAGCCCCAGCATTTT; CDR3: CASSPDGGQPQHF
V: TRBV2; J: TRBJ2-2; size: .; D: .; DNA: TGTGCCAGCACGAAGCGGGGGGGACAGGGCCCTAAGAACACCGGGGAGCTGTTTTTT; CDR3: CASTKRGGQGPKNTGELFF
V: TRBV19; J: TRBJ1-2; size: .; D: .; DNA: TGTGCCAGTAGATTTGGGGAAAGGGGCTACACCTTC; CDR3: CASRFGERGYTF
V: TRBV6-1; J: TRBJ2-3; size: .; D: .; DNA: TGTGCCAGCAGAGTCGGGACTGCTCCGGAAGATACGCAGTATTTT; CDR3: CASRVGTAPEDTQYF
V: TRBV7-2; J: TRBJ2-4; size: once; D: TRBD2; DNA: TGTGCCAGCAGCTTAGCCACGCAGCTGGGGGGGTTGAAAAACATTCAGTACTTC; CDR3: CASSLATQLGGLKNIQYF